The 17 T cell receptor beta chains given below trace back to one sample, sequenced in a study of blood T cell repertoires in COVID-19. Sequencing used immunoSEQ multiplex PCR; TCRdb keeps in-frame clones, though not all of them. The data contain approximately 190,000 clones, about 88% of them singletons. The sequenced sample was PBMCs or T cells enriched from blood (not recorded which). These receptors were taken from a woman between 35 and 50 years old in a cohort exposed to, infected with or recovered from COVID-19 (not recorded which).

The chain has TRBV27 and TRBJ2-7; 14 bases are shared with TRBD2. After removal of 4 bases from V and 2 bases from J, the junction contained 7 bases not matched to a gene. The CDR3 loop spans 17 amino acids. Germline CDR1 and CDR2: MNHEY and SMNVEV (reference sequence). The CDR3 region is CASSYWGLAGAPYEQYF. The CDR3 region has the DNA TGTGCCAGCAGTTATTGGGGACTAGCGGGGGCCCCCTACGAGCAGTACTTC.

The CDR3 nucleotides read TGTGCCAGCAGCCCTGGGCTGCCGGGAAAATGGCCCAATCAGCCCCAGCATTTT. As protein: CASSPGLPGKWPNQPQHF. The rearrangement links TRBV21-1 to TRBJ1-5. TRBV21-1 is a pseudogene. The CDR3 totals 18 residues.

This clone appeared once. The chain links TRBV18 to TRBJ2-7, with D possibly matching TRBD1 (5 bases). The germline gives CDR1 KGHSH, CDR2 LQKENI. Between the trimmed V and J ends, which lost 3 bases and 0 bases, there was a span of 6 bases. The CDR3 has 13 amino acids. Here the CDR3 DNA reads TGTGCCAGCTCACCCGGACACTCCTACGAGCAGTACTTC. Protein: CASSPGHSYEQYF. The whole variable domain, remainder taken from reference TRBV18 and TRBJ2-7, is NAGVMQNPRHLVRRRGQEARLRCSPMKGHSHVYWYRQLPEEGLKFMVYLQKENIIDESGMPKERFSAEFPKEGPSILRIQQVVRGDSAAYFCASSPGHSYEQYFGPGTRLTVT.

As to this clone: The sample has other DNA sequences that encode this CDR3 too. The chain joins TRBV14 to TRBJ1-2, with D perhaps TRBD1 (5 bases). Trimming shortened V by 1 base and J by 8 bases, and 8 bases separated the two germline ends. The CDR3 contains 12 residues. CDR1 and CDR2 from the germline V gene are SGHDN and FVKESK. The CDR3 protein is CASSQVRGGYTF. As DNA, the CDR3 is TGTGCCAGCAGCCAAGTTCGGGGGGGCTACACCTTC.

This chain links TRBV2 with TRBJ2-7; a weak D match, TRBD2 (7 bases). Germline values: CDR1 SNHLY, CDR2 FYNNEI. V was cut by 8 bases and J by 0 bases, with 26 bases left in between. The CDR3 extends over 18 amino acids. In nucleotides, the CDR3 is TGTGCCAGCTCCACCGACCCCCGGGGGGCCCTAAGCTCCTACGAGCAGTACTTC. As protein: CASSTDPRGALSSYEQYF.

In nucleotides, the CDR3 is TGTGCCAGTAGTATGGTAGCGGGGGGGCCCAATGAGCAGTTCTTC. This codes for CASSMVAGGPNEQFF. The J gene is TRBJ2-1, the V gene TRBV19; 11 positions match TRBD2. Germline CDR1 reads LNHDA; CDR2 reads SQIVND (reference sequence). The CDR3 loop spans 15 amino acids. The ends lost 3 bases at V and 6 bases at J; junction bases unmatched: 4.

The chain uses TRBV27 and TRBJ2-5, with 11 bases identical to TRBD1. Germline CDR1 and CDR2: MNHEY and SMNVEV (reference sequence). The CDR3 covers 17 residues. V shed 5 bases, J shed 5 bases, and the junction held 13 bases outside the gene matches. Here the CDR3 reads CASSLGTGGPPGETQYF. CDR3 bases: TGTGCCAGCAGTCTAGGGACAGGGGGTCCCCCGGGGGAGACCCAGTACTTC.

This clone was seen a single time. V and J are TRBV12-3 or TRBV12-4 and TRBJ2-5; the D is unclear. Trimming removed 3 bases at V and 1 base at J, with 6 bases between. The CDR3 loop spans 13 amino acids. CDR3 sequence: CASSLVSQETQYF. The CDR3 DNA is TGTGCCAGCAGTTTGGTGAGCCAAGAGACCCAGTACTTC.

The DNA for the CDR3 is TGTGCCAGCAGTCGGTCTTCGAGCGAGGAAGAGCAGTACTTC. This codes for CASSRSSSEEEQYF. The rearrangement joins TRBV5-4 to TRBJ2-7; the D is unclear. CDR3 size: 14 residues. Germline values: CDR1 SGHNT, CDR2 YYREEE (reference sequence). Trimming stripped 5 bases from V and 7 bases from J, with 19 bases between.

The V gene is TRBV3-1 (or the pseudogene TRBV3-2), the J gene TRBJ2-7; 8 bases match TRBD1. CDR1 LGHDT and CDR2 YNNKEL come from the germline V gene (reference sequence). Germline trimming cut 4 bases from V and 3 bases from J; bases unmatched to any gene: 5. CDR3 length: 14 residues. The CDR3 protein is CASSPEDRGYEQYF. CDR3 DNA sequence: TGTGCCAGCAGCCCCGAAGACAGGGGCTACGAGCAGTACTTC.

The chain combines TRBV4-3 with TRBJ1-6; possible D gene TRBD1, 5 bases. Trimming shortened V by 0 bases and J by 10 bases, and 13 bases separated the two germline ends. Germline V CDR1 and CDR2: LGHNA, YSLEER. The CDR3 has 15 residues. The chain's CDR3 is CASSQDRGKGSPLHF. CDR3 coding DNA: TGCGCCAGCAGCCAAGATCGGGGGAAGGGATCACCCCTCCACTTT.

The J gene is TRBJ2-7, the V gene TRBV11-2; weak D call: TRBD2 (5 bases). Germline CDR1 SGHAT, CDR2 FQNNGV. Trimming removed 0 bases from V and 3 bases from J, with 12 bases in between. The CDR3 length is 15 residues. CDR3 sequence: CASSLESGLHYEQYF. CDR3 sequence (DNA): TGTGCCAGCAGCTTAGAATCAGGACTGCACTACGAGCAGTACTTC.

The chain joins TRBV29-1 to TRBJ2-1; no clear D. Germline V gene sequence: CDR1 SQVTM, CDR2 ANQGSEA. This CDR3 has 13 amino acids. V was pared by 1 base and J by 5 bases, with 9 bases between. The CDR3 nucleotides are TGCAGCGTTGAAGTAAGACTCGACAATGAGCAGTTCTTC. It codes for CSVEVRLDNEQFF.

The rearrangement joins TRBV7-2 to TRBJ1-1; D is unresolved. Germline CDR1 SGHTA, CDR2 FQGNSA. V lost 5 bases, J lost 3 bases, and 10 bases lay in between. The CDR3 runs to 13 residues. CDR3 nucleotides: TGTGCCAGCAGCGTCTCTAGGTACACTGAAGCTTTCTTT. Translating gives CASSVSRYTEAFF.

This sequence joins TRBV5-1 and TRBJ1-1, with TRBD1 matching 8 bases. Germline V lookup: CDR1 SGHRS, CDR2 YFSETQ. The CDR3 loop spans 15 amino acids. V lost 4 bases, J lost 1 base, and 6 bases stayed unmatched. CDR3 amino acids: CASSLGGQGNTEAFF. CDR3 nucleotide sequence: TGCGCCAGCAGCCTCGGTGGACAGGGGAACACTGAAGCTTTCTTT.

This clone was detected a few times. The V and J genes are TRBV2 and TRBJ2-1; 9 bases match TRBD2. J was trimmed by 4 bases and V by 8 bases; bases with no gene match: 6. The CDR3 is 14 amino acids. Germline V gives CDR1 SNHLY, CDR2 FYNNEI. The CDR3 protein is CASHSGGVYNEQFF. CDR3 DNA sequence: TGTGCCAGCCATAGCGGGGGAGTATACAATGAGCAGTTCTTC. The entire variable domain, with the rest obtained from reference TRBV2 and TRBJ2-1, is as follows: EPEVTQTPSHQVTQMGQEVILRCVPISNHLYFYWYRQILGQKVEFLVSFYNNEISEKSEIFDDQFSVERPDGSNFTLKIRSTKLEDSAMYFCASHSGGVYNEQFFGPGTRLTVL.

This rearrangement joins TRBV9 to TRBJ2-2; unclear D gene. V dropped 4 bases and J dropped 6 bases, with 16 bases sitting between them. CDR1 is SGDLS and CDR2 is YYNGEE in the germline V gene. This CDR3 region has 15 residues. The CDR3: CASSPESMRSGELFF. The CDR3 bases are TGTGCCAGCAGCCCAGAGAGCATGCGGTCCGGGGAGCTGTTTTTT.